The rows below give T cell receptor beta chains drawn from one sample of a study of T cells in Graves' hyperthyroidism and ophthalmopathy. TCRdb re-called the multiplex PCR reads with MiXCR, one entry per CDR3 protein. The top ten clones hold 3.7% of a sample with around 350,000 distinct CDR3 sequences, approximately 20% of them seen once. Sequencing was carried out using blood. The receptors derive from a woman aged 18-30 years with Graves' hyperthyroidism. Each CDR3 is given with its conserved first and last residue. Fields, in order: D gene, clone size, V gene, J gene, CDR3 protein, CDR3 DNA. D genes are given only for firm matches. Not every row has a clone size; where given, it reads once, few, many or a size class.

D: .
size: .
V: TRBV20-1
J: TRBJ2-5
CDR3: CSARGRFGGSETQYF
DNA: TGCAGTGCTAGAGGGAGGTTCGGGGGTTCAGAGACCCAGTACTTC

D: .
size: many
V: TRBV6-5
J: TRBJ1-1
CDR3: CASSYARWAEAFF
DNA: TGTGCCAGCAGTTACGCCCGGTGGGCTGAAGCTTTCTTT

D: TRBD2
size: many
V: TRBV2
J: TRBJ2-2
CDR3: CASSDAGGRTGELFF
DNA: TGTGCCAGCAGTGATGCGGGGGGGCGGACCGGGGAGCTGTTTTTT

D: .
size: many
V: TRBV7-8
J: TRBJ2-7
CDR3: CASSRSGQGGVYEQYF
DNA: TGTGCCAGCAGCCGTTCCGGGCAGGGGGGAGTCTACGAGCAGTACTTC

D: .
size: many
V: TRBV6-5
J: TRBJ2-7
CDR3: CASSYDRLTMTYEQYF
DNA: TGTGCCAGCAGTTACGACAGGCTAACCATGACCTACGAGCAGTACTTC

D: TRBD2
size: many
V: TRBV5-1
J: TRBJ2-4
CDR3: CASSTSGLGIAKNIQYF
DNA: TGCGCCAGCAGCACTAGCGGGTTGGGGATAGCCAAAAACATTCAGTACTTC

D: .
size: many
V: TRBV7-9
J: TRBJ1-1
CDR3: CASSSGGMDEAFF
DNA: TGTGCCAGCAGCTCCGGGGGGATGGATGAAGCTTTCTTT

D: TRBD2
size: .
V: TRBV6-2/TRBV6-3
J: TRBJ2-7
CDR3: CASSYSSSGLTYEQYF
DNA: TGTGCCAGCAGTTACTCTTCTAGCGGGCTTACCTACGAGCAGTACTTC

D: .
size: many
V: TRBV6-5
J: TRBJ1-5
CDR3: CASLTGWGDQPQHF
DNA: TGTGCCAGCCTTACGGGGTGGGGGGATCAGCCCCAGCATTTT

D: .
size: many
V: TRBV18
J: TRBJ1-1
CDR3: CASSPPENTEAFF
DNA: TGTGCCAGCTCACCACCCGAGAACACTGAAGCTTTCTTT

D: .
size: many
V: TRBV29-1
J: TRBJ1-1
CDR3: CSVEEAGSTEAFF
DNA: TGCAGCGTTGAAGAAGCAGGGTCCACTGAAGCTTTCTTT

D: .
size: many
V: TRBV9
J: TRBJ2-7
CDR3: CASSVAQDGPEQYF
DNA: TGTGCCAGCAGCGTAGCTCAAGACGGACCCGAGCAGTACTTC

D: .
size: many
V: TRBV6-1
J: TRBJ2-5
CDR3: CASSPQDETQYF
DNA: TGTGCCAGCAGTCCTCAGGATGAGACCCAGTACTTC

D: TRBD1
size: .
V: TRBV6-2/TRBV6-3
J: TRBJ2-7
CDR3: CASTRRTGWSYEQYF
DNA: TGTGCCAGCACCCGGCGGACAGGATGGTCCTACGAGCAGTACTTC

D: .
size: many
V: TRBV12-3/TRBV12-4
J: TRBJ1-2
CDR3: CASSLGLRRANYGYTF
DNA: TGTGCCAGCAGTTTAGGGCTTCGCAGGGCTAACTATGGCTACACCTTC

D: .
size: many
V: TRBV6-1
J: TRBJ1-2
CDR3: CASSQPAFEGYTF
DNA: TGTGCCAGCAGTCAGCCGGCCTTCGAGGGCTACACCTTC

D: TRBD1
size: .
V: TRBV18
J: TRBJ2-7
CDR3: CASTSGTANEQYF
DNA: TGTGCCAGCACTTCCGGGACAGCCAACGAGCAGTACTTC

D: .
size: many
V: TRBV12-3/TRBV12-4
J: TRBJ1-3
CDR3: CATQKGSGNTIYF
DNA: TGTGCCACCCAAAAAGGCTCTGGAAACACCATATATTTT

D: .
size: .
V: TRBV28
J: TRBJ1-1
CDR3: CASSFRHSNTEAFF
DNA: TGTGCCAGCAGTTTTCGACACTCGAACACTGAAGCTTTCTTT

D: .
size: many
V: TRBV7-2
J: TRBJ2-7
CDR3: CASSPVVSYEQYF
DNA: TGTGCCAGCAGCCCCGTGGTCTCCTACGAGCAGTACTTC

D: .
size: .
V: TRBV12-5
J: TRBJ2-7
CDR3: CASGTSPIGFGEQYF
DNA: TGTGCTAGTGGTACGTCCCCGATAGGGTTCGGCGAGCAGTACTTC

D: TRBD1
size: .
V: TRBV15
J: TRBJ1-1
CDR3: CAAGGGMNTEAFF
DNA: TGTGCCGCAGGGGGCGGAATGAACACTGAAGCTTTCTTT

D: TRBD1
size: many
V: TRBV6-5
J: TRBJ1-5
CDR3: CASSLQGAQPQHF
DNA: TGTGCCAGCAGTCTACAGGGGGCTCAGCCCCAGCATTTT

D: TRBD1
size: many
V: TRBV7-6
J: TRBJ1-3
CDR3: CASSLAPVTGRGNTIYF
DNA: TGTGCCAGCAGCTTAGCTCCGGTGACAGGGAGAGGAAACACCATATATTTT

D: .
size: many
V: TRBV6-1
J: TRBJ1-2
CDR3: CASRDTGPYGYTF
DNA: TGTGCCAGCAGGGATACAGGGCCCTATGGCTACACCTTC

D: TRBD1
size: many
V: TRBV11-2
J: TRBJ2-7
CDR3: CASSLVLTGAYEQYF
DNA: TGTGCCAGCAGCTTAGTCCTGACAGGGGCCTACGAGCAGTACTTC

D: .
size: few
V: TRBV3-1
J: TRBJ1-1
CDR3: CASSQGSYLNTEAFF
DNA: TGTGCCAGCAGCCAGGGATCCTACCTGAACACTGAAGCTTTCTTT

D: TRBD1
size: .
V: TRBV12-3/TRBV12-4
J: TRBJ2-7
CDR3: CASIPGTGGTTRQYF
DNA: TGTGCCAGCATCCCCGGGACAGGGGGCACCACGCGGCAGTACTTC

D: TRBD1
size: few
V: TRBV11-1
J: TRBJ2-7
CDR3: CASSSMNPGTGSYEQYF
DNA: TGTGCCAGCAGCTCGATGAACCCCGGGACAGGGTCCTACGAGCAGTACTTC

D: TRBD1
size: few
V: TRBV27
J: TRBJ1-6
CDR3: CASSPRKNRDRNSPLHF
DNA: TGTGCCAGCAGTCCGCGGAAAAACAGGGACAGGAATTCACCCCTCCACTTT

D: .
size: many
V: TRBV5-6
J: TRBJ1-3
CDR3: CASSLARRQHSGNTIYF
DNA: TGTGCCAGCAGCTTGGCCCGCAGGCAGCACTCTGGAAACACCATATATTTT

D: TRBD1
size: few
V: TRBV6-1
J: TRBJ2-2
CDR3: CASGTGVDTGELFF
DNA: TGTGCCAGCGGGACAGGGGTGGACACCGGGGAGCTGTTTTTT

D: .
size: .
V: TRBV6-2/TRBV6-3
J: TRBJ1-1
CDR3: CATCRVPTEAFF
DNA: TGTGCCACCTGTAGGGTTCCCACTGAAGCTTTCTTT

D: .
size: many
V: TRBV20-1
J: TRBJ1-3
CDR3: CSATSGTQGNTIYF
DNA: TGCAGTGCTACCTCCGGGACGCAGGGAAACACCATATATTTT

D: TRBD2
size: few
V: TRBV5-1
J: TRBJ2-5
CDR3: CASSLPTSGGRMKETQYF
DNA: TGCGCCAGCAGCTTACCGACTAGCGGGGGCCGGATGAAAGAGACCCAGTACTTC

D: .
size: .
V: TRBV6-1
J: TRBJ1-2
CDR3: CASRGGGSYGYTF
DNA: TGTGCCAGCAGGGGGGGAGGGAGCTATGGCTACACCTTC

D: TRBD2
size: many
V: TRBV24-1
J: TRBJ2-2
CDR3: CATATAGEVGELFF
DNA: TGTGCCACAGCCACGGCGGGGGAAGTCGGGGAGCTGTTTTTT

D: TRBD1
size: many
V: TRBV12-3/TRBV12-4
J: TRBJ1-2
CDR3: CASTAPRDRPRGRYGYTF
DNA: TGTGCCAGCACCGCCCCCCGGGACAGACCAAGGGGCCGCTATGGCTACACCTTC

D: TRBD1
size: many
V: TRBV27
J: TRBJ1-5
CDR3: CASSFGRGNQPQHF
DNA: TGTGCCAGCAGTTTCGGCAGGGGGAATCAGCCCCAGCATTTT

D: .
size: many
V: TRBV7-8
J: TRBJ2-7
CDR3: CASSLVLRGAYEQYF
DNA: TGTGCCAGCAGCTTAGTTCTGCGGGGCGCCTACGAGCAGTACTTC

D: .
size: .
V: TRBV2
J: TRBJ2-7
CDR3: CASSPIRSTYYEQYF
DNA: TGTGCCAGCAGCCCTATTAGGTCGACTTACTACGAGCAGTACTTC

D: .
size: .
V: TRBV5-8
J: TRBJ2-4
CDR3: CASSSGILSAKNIQYF
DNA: TGTGCCAGCAGCTCCGGGATCCTCTCAGCCAAAAACATTCAGTACTTC

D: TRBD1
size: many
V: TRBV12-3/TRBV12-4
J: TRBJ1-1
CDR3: CASSSGGFATEAFF
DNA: TGTGCCAGCAGCTCAGGGGGCTTTGCCACTGAAGCTTTCTTT

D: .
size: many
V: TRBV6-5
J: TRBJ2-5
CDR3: CASSYYTRSKTQYF
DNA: TGTGCCAGCAGTTACTATACTAGGTCTAAGACCCAGTACTTC

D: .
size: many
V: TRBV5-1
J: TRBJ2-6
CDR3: CASSLAGDRSSSGANVLTF
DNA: TGCGCCAGCAGCTTGGCCGGAGACAGATCCTCCTCTGGGGCCAACGTCCTGACTTTC

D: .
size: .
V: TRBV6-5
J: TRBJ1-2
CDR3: CASSIHPTGNYGYTF
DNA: TGTGCCAGCAGTATACATCCAACTGGCAACTATGGCTACACCTTC

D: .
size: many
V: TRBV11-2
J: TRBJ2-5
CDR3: CASSLRHGETQYF
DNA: TGTGCCAGCAGCTTACGGCACGGAGAGACCCAGTACTTC